Below are 2 T cell receptor beta chains sequenced from a single sample in a study of blood T cell repertoires in COVID-19. Profiling relied on immunoSEQ multiplex PCR, and the TCRdb table lists in-frame clones only, not all of them. Seen here are about 100,000 clones, approximately 85% observed once, and the top ten hold approximately 2.5%. Sample: peripheral blood. These receptors originate from a human donor in a cohort sampled during active COVID-19.

The V gene is TRBV19, the J gene TRBJ1-2, with 7 positions matching TRBD1. The germline CDR1 and CDR2 sequences are LNHDA and SQIVND (reference sequence). The CDR3 length is 13 residues. The ends lost 1 base at V and 7 bases at J; junction bases unmatched: 3. The CDR3 DNA follows: TGTGCCAGTAGTATAGTTCCAGGGGGTGGCTACACCTTC. This encodes CASSIVPGGGYTF.

J is TRBJ2-7 and V is TRBV28; 11 bases match TRBD2. Germline CDR1 reads MDHEN; CDR2 reads SYDVKM. The CDR3 contains 15 residues. V was pared by 3 bases and J by 6 bases, with 7 bases of the junction left unmatched. The DNA for the CDR3 is TGTGCCAGCAGTTTGGGACTAGCGGCCGGAAGCGAGCAGTACTTC. It yields the protein CASSLGLAAGSEQYF.